The 27 T cell receptor beta chains in this list originate from one sample, sequenced in a study of cytomegalovirus exposure and HLA in healthy donors. 13 Jbeta primers and 60 Vbeta primers were used for the PCR. Measured with immunoSEQ multiplex PCR; TCRdb has only the in-frame clones, and not every one. In the table there are under 200,000 clones, over 75% of which are singletons. Source material: PBMCs. The origin of the receptors is a woman aged 45-65 years in good health and CMV-seronegative.

The chain uses TRBV4-3 and TRBJ2-1, with TRBD2 identical over 10 bases. The CDR3 runs 15 residues. V was clipped by 0 bases and J by 14 bases; unmatched bases: 10. CDR1 LGHNA and CDR2 YSLEER come from the germline V gene. In DNA, the CDR3 is TGCGCCAGCAGCCAAGAGTACCTAGCGGGAGTTGTGAAGTTCTTC. Its protein is CASSQEYLAGVVKFF.

The chain couples TRBV13 to TRBJ1-1; tentatively, D is TRBD1 (6 bases). The germline V gene has CDR1 PRHDT and CDR2 FYEKMQ (reference sequence). Between the trimmed V and J ends, which lost 8 bases and 4 bases, there was a span of 17 bases. The length of the CDR3 is 14 residues. The CDR3 coding sequence is TGTGCCAGCGGATCAGGGGAATTGGGCACTGAAGCTTTCTTT. Translation gives CASGSGELGTEAFF.

This rearrangement joins TRBV7-2 to TRBJ2-3, with 10 positions matching TRBD2. The length of the CDR3 is 16 residues. Germline-derived CDR1 and CDR2 are SGHTA and FQGNSA. V dropped 4 bases and J dropped 3; count of bases not matched to a gene: 7. The CDR3 loop is CASSYKAGGGTDTQYF. The CDR3 nucleotides are TGTGCCAGCAGCTATAAAGCGGGAGGGGGTACAGATACGCAGTATTTT.

The chain joins TRBV10-3 to TRBJ2-1; D perhaps matches TRBD1 (5 bases). The CDR3 loop spans 14 amino acids. V lost 1 base to trimming and J lost 7 bases, with 11 bases between them. From germline, CDR1 is ENHRY and CDR2 SYGVKD. The CDR3 nucleotides read TGTGCCATCAGTGAGTACCAGGGTGGGAATGAGCAGTTCTTC. Residues: CAISEYQGGNEQFF.

The V gene is TRBV27, the J gene TRBJ2-7, with D possibly being TRBD2 (6 bases). There are 14 residues in the CDR3. The germline CDR1 and CDR2 sequences are MNHEY and SMNVEV (reference sequence). V was trimmed by 6 bases and J by 3 bases, leaving 15 bases between them. In DNA form, the CDR3 reads TGTGCCAGCAGAACGAGACGGGAGCTCTACGAGCAGTACTTC. Residues: CASRTRRELYEQYF.

V is TRBV2 and J is TRBJ2-1, with 10 bases fitting TRBD2. V dropped 3 bases and J dropped 9; count of bases not matched to a gene: 8. The CDR3 has 15 residues. Per the germline V gene, CDR1 is SNHLY and CDR2 is FYNNEI. The CDR3 protein is CASSEASGRRGEQFF. The CDR3 DNA reads as TGTGCCAGCAGTGAGGCTAGCGGGAGACGCGGTGAGCAGTTCTTC.

The chain joins TRBV7-2 to TRBJ2-1; 8 bases line up with TRBD2. The CDR3 covers 16 residues. Trimming removed 5 bases from V and 5 bases from J; junction bases left unmatched: 11. CDR1 SGHTA and CDR2 FQGNSA come from the germline V gene. The CDR3 DNA is TGTGCCAGCAGCCTTTTCGGGTTAGCGGGAAACAATGAGCAGTTCTTC. Protein sequence: CASSLFGLAGNNEQFF.

The chain uses TRBV9 and TRBJ2-7; no reliable D call. Looked up from germline, CDR1 is SGDLS and CDR2 is YYNGEE. V lost 0 bases and J 2 bases, leaving 12 bases between the germline ends. The length of the CDR3 is 15 residues. Here the CDR3 reads CASSVAPHTAYEQYF. CDR3 nucleotide sequence: TGTGCCAGCAGCGTAGCCCCGCACACCGCCTACGAGCAGTACTTC.

The rearrangement joins TRBV6-1 to TRBJ2-4, with 8 bases aligning to TRBD2. Germline V gives CDR1 MNHNS, CDR2 SASEGT. This CDR3 has 12 amino acids. J was trimmed by 13 bases and V by 3 bases; bases with no gene match: 5. The CDR3 nucleotides read TGTGCCAGCAGTGACCCTATAGCGGGACAGTACTTC. This gives the protein CASSDPIAGQYF.

This sequence joins TRBV6-6 and TRBJ1-1, with a weak D call TRBD1 (5 bases). Germline CDR1 and CDR2: MNHNY and SVGAGI (reference sequence). Trimming removed 4 bases from V and 6 bases from J, with 18 bases in between. The CDR3 has 15 amino acids. The CDR3: CASSSDLWGGAEAFF. The DNA for the CDR3 is TGTGCCAGCAGTTCTGACCTTTGGGGAGGGGCTGAAGCTTTCTTT.

Concerning this clone itself: Its ends do not fully match the called genes, so a read error is possible. The rearrangement links TRBV7-9 to TRBJ2-3; 8 positions agree with TRBD1. The CDR3 extends over 14 amino acids. Germline CDR1 and CDR2: SEHNR and FQNEAQ (reference sequence). The CDR3 is CASSLAGGADTQYF. The CDR3 coding sequence is TGTGCCAGCAGCCTAGCAGGGGGCGCAGATACGCAGTATTTT.

The chain links TRBV12-5 to TRBJ2-7, with a weak D call TRBD1 (5 bases). Germline values: CDR1 LGHNT, CDR2 FRNRAP. The V gene lost 5 bases and the J gene lost 10 bases, with 21 bases spanning the gap. CDR3 size: 14 residues. The CDR3 coding sequence is TGTGCTAGTGGTCCGCGAAGGGGTGGTGTGGTTCAGTACTTC. It is translated as CASGPRRGGVVQYF. Full variable domain (rest looked up from reference TRBV12-5 and TRBJ2-7): DARVTQTPRHKVTEMGQEVTMRCQPILGHNTVFWYRQTMMQGLELLAYFRNRAPLDDSGMPKDRFSAEMPDATLATLKIQPSEPRDSAVYFCASGPRRGGVVQYFGPGTRLTVT.

About this clone itself: This CDR3 is also generated by other DNA sequences in the sample. This chain uses TRBV27 with TRBJ2-1; D gene ambiguous. Trimming took 3 bases from V and 6 from J, leaving 3 bases between them. CDR3 length: 11 amino acids. Germline CDR1 MNHEY, CDR2 SMNVEV (reference sequence). CDR3 in DNA: TGTGCCAGCAGTTTCGGCAATGAGCAGTTCTTC. Encoded protein: CASSFGNEQFF.

V is TRBV15 and J is TRBJ2-6; 8 bases align to TRBD2. The V gene's germline CDR1 is LNHNV and CDR2 YYDKDF (reference sequence). Trimming cost V 4 bases and J 2 bases; bases outside gene matches: 1. The CDR3 spans 15 residues. The CDR3 DNA follows: TGTGCCACCAGCACCGGGAGGGCTGGGGCCAACGTCCTGACTTTC. Residues: CATSTGRAGANVLTF.

The chain links TRBV7-3 to TRBJ2-5; 13 bases map to TRBD2. Germline loops: CDR1 SGHTA, CDR2 FQGTGA. The V gene end was trimmed by 4 bases and the J gene end by 2 bases; junction bases not matched to a gene: 1. The CDR3 is 15 residues long. This chain's CDR3 is CASSWTSGRQETQYF. In DNA, the CDR3 is TGTGCCAGCAGCTGGACTAGCGGGAGACAAGAGACCCAGTACTTC.

Here the CDR3 reads CASSKASSLGDRDSNQPQHF. CDR3 DNA: TGTGCCAGCAGCAAAGCGTCTTCGTTGGGGGACAGGGATAGCAATCAGCCCCAGCATTTT. V and J are TRBV21-1 and TRBJ1-5; the listed D gene, TRBD1, was not tested against the DNA. TRBV21-1 is a listed pseudogene. This CDR3 region has 20 residues.

The rearrangement uses TRBV14 and TRBJ2-1; D may be TRBD2 (6 bases). The ends were cut back, 1 base at V and 5 bases at J, with 9 bases in the middle. There are 14 residues in the CDR3. Germline CDR1 is SGHDN and CDR2 is FVKESK. The CDR3 spells CASSQGSGHNEQFF. The CDR3 DNA reads TGTGCCAGCAGCCAAGGTAGCGGACACAATGAGCAGTTCTTC.

Concerning this clone: The identical CDR3 is also encoded by other nucleotide sequences in the sample. J is TRBJ2-1 and V is TRBV27, with 7 bases matching TRBD1. V gave up 5 bases and J gave up 0 bases; unmatched junction bases: 1. Germline loops: CDR1 MNHEY, CDR2 SMNVEV (reference sequence). The CDR3 covers 14 residues. Here the CDR3 reads CASSPGGSYNEQFF. The CDR3 DNA reads TGTGCCAGCAGTCCAGGGGGCTCCTACAATGAGCAGTTCTTC.

The chain joins TRBV28 to TRBJ1-2, with D unclear. The CDR3 runs to 16 residues. The germline V gene encodes CDR1 MDHEN and CDR2 SYDVKM. Trimming removed 6 bases from V and 6 bases from J, with 23 bases in between. The CDR3 DNA is TGTGCCAGCAGGATACCCGGGCCTCCTGGAGGTGATGGCTACACCTTC. This codes for CASRIPGPPGGDGYTF.

The CDR3 DNA follows: TGTGCCAGCAGTTCCGGGACAGTTCACAATCAGCCCCAGCATTTT. It codes for CASSSGTVHNQPQHF. This rearrangement joins TRBV2 to TRBJ1-5, with 7 bases aligning to TRBD1. V lost 5 bases, J lost 3 bases, and 7 bases stayed unmatched. Per the germline V gene, CDR1 is SNHLY and CDR2 is FYNNEI. This CDR3 has 15 residues.

The CDR3 nucleotides read TGTGCCTGGAGTTGGGCTAGCGGCTACAATGAGCAGTTCTTC. Translating it yields CAWSWASGYNEQFF. V is TRBV30 and J is TRBJ2-1; 7 positions match TRBD2. Trimming at V came to 2 bases and at J to 3 bases, leaving 4 bases not matched to a gene. The CDR3 length is 14 residues. The germline V gene has CDR1 GTSNPN and CDR2 SVGIG (reference sequence).

The chain uses TRBV18 and TRBJ1-2; D remains unclear. Germline values: CDR1 KGHSH, CDR2 LQKENI. V lost 5 bases and J 4 bases, leaving 17 bases between the germline ends. The length of the CDR3 is 15 residues. Written as DNA, the CDR3 is TGTGCCAGCTCATTGGGAGCCCTACCCACCTATGGCTACACCTTC. Its translation is CASSLGALPTYGYTF.

The chain couples TRBV5-1 to TRBJ2-7, with 14 bases fitting TRBD2. This CDR3 region has 18 residues. CDR1 and CDR2 from the germline V gene are SGHRS and YFSETQ. V was pared by 4 bases and J by 3 bases, with 12 bases of the junction left unmatched. The CDR3 region has the DNA TGCGCCAGCAGCGGAGGACTAGCGGGAGGCCAGGGAGACTACGAGCAGTACTTC. Translation: CASSGGLAGGQGDYEQYF.

This sequence joins TRBV7-9 and TRBJ1-2; D possibly corresponds to TRBD1 (5 bases). Germline-derived CDR1 and CDR2 are SEHNR and FQNEAQ (reference sequence). The CDR3 has 14 amino acids. Trimming removed 0 bases at V and 8 bases at J, with 13 bases between. The CDR3: CASSLASSGVGYTF. CDR3 coding DNA: TGTGCCAGCAGCTTAGCATCATCGGGGGTAGGCTACACCTTC.

The chain carries TRBV19 and TRBJ2-6, with D possibly being TRBD1 (5 bases). Trimming removed 3 bases at V and 0 bases at J, with 15 bases between. CDR3 length: 18 residues. Looked up from germline, CDR1 is LNHDA and CDR2 is SQIVND (reference sequence). In nucleotides, the CDR3 is TGTGCCAGTAGTATTCTTGGGCAGGGCCCCTCTGGGGCCAACGTCCTGACTTTC. Translating gives CASSILGQGPSGANVLTF.

The rearrangement uses TRBV19 and TRBJ2-7, with TRBD1 matching 9 bases. CDR1 is LNHDA and CDR2 is SQIVND in the germline V gene (reference sequence). This CDR3 is 15 amino acids long. The V segment lost 4 bases and the J segment 9 bases; nucleotides outside the gene matches: 13. The CDR3 DNA reads as TGTGCCAGTAGTACAAAATGGACAGGGGACGGCGGGCAGTACTTC. This codes for CASSTKWTGDGGQYF.

The chain carries TRBV27 and TRBJ2-3; TRBD2 might be the D (7 bases). The CDR3 loop spans 15 amino acids. Per the germline V gene, CDR1 is MNHEY and CDR2 is SMNVEV (reference sequence). Trimming pared 5 bases from V and 4 bases from J, leaving 16 bases between. The CDR3 is CASSPGGGGADTQYF. CDR3 nucleotides: TGTGCCAGCAGTCCTGGAGGGGGGGGCGCAGATACGCAGTATTTT.